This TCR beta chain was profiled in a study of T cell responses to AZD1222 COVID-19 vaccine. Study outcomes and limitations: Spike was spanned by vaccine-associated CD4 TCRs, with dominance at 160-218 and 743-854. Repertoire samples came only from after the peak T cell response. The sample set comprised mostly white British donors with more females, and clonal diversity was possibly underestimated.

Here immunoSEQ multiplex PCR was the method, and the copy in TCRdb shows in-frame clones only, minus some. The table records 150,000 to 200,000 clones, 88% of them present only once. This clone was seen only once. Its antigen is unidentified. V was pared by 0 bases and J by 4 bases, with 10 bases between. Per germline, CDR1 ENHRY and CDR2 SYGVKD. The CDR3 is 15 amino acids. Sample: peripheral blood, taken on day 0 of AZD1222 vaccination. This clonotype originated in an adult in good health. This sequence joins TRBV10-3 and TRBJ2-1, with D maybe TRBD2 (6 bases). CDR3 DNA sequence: TGTGCCATCAGTGAGTCCGGGGGAGAGTACAATGAGCAGTTCTTC. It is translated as CAISESGGEYNEQFF.